One sample yielded the 32 T cell receptor beta chains listed below, sequenced in a study of cytomegalovirus exposure and HLA in healthy donors. Vbeta (60) and Jbeta (13) primers were used in the PCR. Data came from immunoSEQ multiplex PCR; TCRdb stores just in-frame clones and leaves some out. This sample has 100,000 to 120,000 clones, with around 83% found just once. Sequences were obtained from PBMCs. The receptors originated from a woman aged 55-70 years in good health and CMV-seropositive.

The chain links TRBV19 to TRBJ1-2, with D perhaps TRBD1 (5 bases). The CDR3 runs 12 residues. V was pared by 4 bases and J by 5 bases, with 8 bases between. Germline-derived CDR1 and CDR2 are LNHDA and SQIVND (reference sequence). The CDR3 loop is CASSTRQYGYTF. The CDR3 DNA sequence: TGTGCCAGTAGTACCCGACAGTATGGCTACACCTTC.

V is TRBV28 and J is TRBJ2-7; D possibly corresponds to TRBD2 (5 bases). The length of the CDR3 is 14 residues. CDR1 is MDHEN and CDR2 is SYDVKM in the germline V gene. Deletions cut 2 bases from V and 3 bases from J, with 11 bases between. The CDR3 DNA reads as TGTGCCAGCAGTTTAAGCGGCGGCCACTACGAGCAGTACTTC. Its translation is CASSLSGGHYEQYF.

Worth noting for this clone: In the same sample, other DNA sequences code for this CDR3. V is TRBV5-1 and J is TRBJ2-5; D call uncertain. Germline V lookup: CDR1 SGHRS, CDR2 YFSETQ. CDR3 size: 12 residues. V shed 0 bases and J shed 5 bases, with 5 bases lying between them. The chain's CDR3 is CASSLAGETQYF. CDR3 bases: TGCGCCAGCAGCTTGGCCGGGGAGACCCAGTACTTC.

J is TRBJ1-2 and V is TRBV5-1; maybe TRBD1 (5 bases). With 7 bases removed from V and 4 bases from J, the gap between germline ends came to 14 bases. The CDR3 is 13 amino acids. Germline-derived CDR1 and CDR2 are SGHRS and YFSETQ. CDR3 sequence reads: CASQTDLGYGYTF. The CDR3 coding sequence is TGCGCCAGCCAGACAGATTTAGGCTATGGCTACACCTTC.

This clone showed up just once. The chain has TRBV9 and TRBJ1-3, with D uncertain. Looked up from germline, CDR1 is SGDLS and CDR2 is YYNGEE. Trimming cost V 5 bases and J 0 bases, with 12 bases left between them. The CDR3 is 15 amino acids. CDR3 loop: CASSLQSDSGNTIYF. DNA for the CDR3: TGTGCCAGCAGTCTCCAGTCTGACTCTGGAAACACCATATATTTT. The whole variable domain, remainder taken from reference TRBV9 and TRBJ1-3, is DSGVTQTPKHLITATGQRVTLRCSPRSGDLSVYWYQQSLDQGLQFLIQYYNGEERAKGNILERFSAQQFPDLHSELNLSSLELGDSALYFCASSLQSDSGNTIYFGEGSWLTVV.

V is TRBV5-4 and J is TRBJ1-2; 7 positions agree with TRBD1. Per germline, CDR1 SGHNT and CDR2 YYREEE (reference sequence). The ends lost 4 bases at V and 8 bases at J; junction bases unmatched: 8. This CDR3 has 13 residues. CDR3 in amino acids: CASSHTGAGGYTF. CDR3 nucleotide sequence: TGTGCCAGCAGCCATACAGGGGCCGGGGGCTACACCTTC. Using reference TRBV5-4 and TRBJ1-2 for the parts outside the CDR3, the full variable domain is ETGVTQSPTHLIKTRGQQVTLRCSSQSGHNTVSWYQQALGQGPQFIFQYYREEENGRGNFPPRFSGLQFPNYSSELNVNALELDDSALYLCASSHTGAGGYTFGSGTRLTVV.

The chain is built from TRBV6-6 and TRBJ2-3, with 7 bases identical to TRBD2. The ends lost 3 bases at V and 1 base at J; junction bases unmatched: 4. Germline V gives CDR1 MNHNY, CDR2 SVGAGI (reference sequence). This CDR3 is built from 15 residues. CDR3: CASSYTSVGTDTQYF. The CDR3, as DNA: TGTGCCAGCAGTTATACTAGCGTTGGCACAGATACGCAGTATTTT.

This chain uses TRBV5-1 with TRBJ2-5; 11 nucleotides line up with TRBD2. Unmatched junction bases numbered 2, after V lost 0 bases and J lost 1 base. Germline CDR1 is SGHRS and CDR2 is YFSETQ. The CDR3 is made up of 16 amino acids. The CDR3 region has the DNA TGCGCCAGCAGCTTGGCTACTAGCGGGAGCCAAGAGACCCAGTACTTC. The encoded protein is CASSLATSGSQETQYF.

V usage is TRBV28 and J usage is TRBJ2-2; a weak D match, TRBD1 (6 bases). V gave up 10 bases and J gave up 5 bases, with 20 bases separating them. The CDR3 has 15 amino acids. Germline loops: CDR1 MDHEN, CDR2 SYDVKM. CDR3 coding DNA: TGTGCCACCCAACCGTCCAGGGGTCTAACCGGGGAGCTGTTTTTT. Its translation: CATQPSRGLTGELFF.

The chain employs TRBV5-8 and TRBJ2-1; D uncertain. The CDR3 totals 15 residues. CDR1 is SGHTS and CDR2 is YDEGEE in the germline V gene. Trimming took 0 bases from V and 0 from J, leaving 7 bases between them. The CDR3 loop reads CASSLGFSSYNEQFF. The CDR3 DNA follows: TGTGCCAGCAGCTTGGGGTTCAGCTCCTACAATGAGCAGTTCTTC.

The V gene is TRBV18, the J gene TRBJ2-7; D may be TRBD1 (5 bases). Germline V lookup: CDR1 KGHSH, CDR2 LQKENI. The CDR3 spans 14 residues. V lost 4 bases and J 0 bases, leaving 10 bases between the germline ends. The CDR3 here is CASSHTTDSYEQYF. The CDR3 DNA follows: TGTGCCAGCTCACACACGACAGACTCCTACGAGCAGTACTTC.

The rearrangement uses TRBV11-2 and TRBJ2-1, with 7 bases lining up with TRBD2. The V gene end was trimmed by 5 bases and the J gene end by 9 bases; junction bases not matched to a gene: 7. Germline V CDR1 and CDR2: SGHAT, FQNNGV. This CDR3 spans 13 amino acids. CDR3 sequence (DNA): TGTGCCAGCAGCCAACAAGTAGCGGGTGAGCAGTTCTTC. Translating gives CASSQQVAGEQFF.

The chain links TRBV28 to TRBJ1-5; 8 bases map to TRBD1. The V and J ends lost 7 bases and 3 bases, in that order; junction bases with no gene match: 17. The CDR3 spans 18 residues. Germline V CDR1 and CDR2: MDHEN, SYDVKM. The CDR3 spells CASTHNPRGTGNNQPQHF. The CDR3 DNA follows: TGTGCCAGCACCCATAACCCACGCGGGACAGGCAACAATCAGCCCCAGCATTTT.

The chain uses TRBV5-1 and TRBJ2-5; 10 bases map to TRBD2. The J call may be incorrect, as the DNA end agrees better with TRBJ2-7. Per germline, CDR1 SGHRS and CDR2 YFSETQ. This CDR3 spans 18 amino acids. This CDR3 is CASSLRSSGSQPSYEQYF. The CDR3 coding sequence is TGCGCCAGCAGCTTGAGGTCTAGCGGGAGTCAGCCCTCCTACGAGCAGTACTTC.

The rearrangement links TRBV28 to TRBJ2-5, with 8 bases fitting TRBD1. The CDR3 runs to 16 residues. Per germline, CDR1 MDHEN and CDR2 SYDVKM. Trimming took 3 bases from V and 4 from J; bases not matched to a gene: 10. CDR3 protein: CASSFAGGRFGETQYF. The CDR3 DNA is TGTGCCAGCAGTTTCGCAGGGGGCAGGTTTGGAGAGACCCAGTACTTC.

This rearrangement joins TRBV12-5 to TRBJ1-1; no firm D call. The CDR3 is made up of 18 amino acids. Germline CDR1 is LGHNT and CDR2 is FRNRAP. V lost 0 bases, J lost 7 bases, and 24 bases lay in between. The CDR3 DNA is TGTGCTAGTGGTTTGGTGATCTACCGGGAAATTAAGTTTGGTGAAGCTTTCTTT. It encodes CASGLVIYREIKFGEAFF. Full variable domain (remainder filled in from reference TRBV12-5 and TRBJ1-1): DARVTQTPRHKVTEMGQEVTMRCQPILGHNTVFWYRQTMMQGLELLAYFRNRAPLDDSGMPKDRFSAEMPDATLATLKIQPSEPRDSAVYFCASGLVIYREIKFGEAFFGQGTRLTVV.

This clone was observed once. The chain links TRBV7-3 to TRBJ2-5, with D possibly matching TRBD2 (6 bases). CDR1 is SGHTA and CDR2 is FQGTGA in the germline V gene. Trimming removed 5 bases at V and 9 bases at J, with 25 bases between. The CDR3 runs 16 residues. Written as DNA, the CDR3 is TGTGCCAGCAGCCCGTTTTGGGGGGTACCTATGGGGGCCCAGTACTTC. Amino acid sequence: CASSPFWGVPMGAQYF.

The V gene is TRBV5-1, the J gene TRBJ1-6; TRBD1 matches at 7 bases. Per germline, CDR1 SGHRS and CDR2 YFSETQ. The ends lost 2 bases at V and 7 bases at J; junction bases unmatched: 3. The CDR3 spans 14 residues. The CDR3 spells CASSLTGENSPLHF. The CDR3 coding sequence is TGCGCCAGCAGCTTAACAGGGGAAAATTCACCCCTCCACTTT.

The chain uses TRBV11-3 and TRBJ2-7; TRBD1 is a possible D gene (5 bases). The germline V and J ends were trimmed by 4 bases and 5 bases, with 12 bases remaining between them. From germline, CDR1 is SGHNT and CDR2 YENEEA. The CDR3 runs to 13 residues. CDR3 nucleotides: TGTGCCAGCAGCTCGGACACCACCGACGAGCAGTACTTC. This translates into CASSSDTTDEQYF.

J is TRBJ2-1 and V is TRBV19; 7 nucleotides agree with TRBD1. Germline V gene data show CDR1 as LNHDA and CDR2 as SQIVND (reference sequence). This CDR3 is 14 amino acids long. V shed 5 bases and J 8 bases; nucleotides not matched to a gene: 9. The CDR3 DNA reads as TGTGCCAGTAGTTTTTACAGGGGAGAGGATGAGCAGTTCTTC. Its protein is CASSFYRGEDEQFF.

The chain uses TRBV11-3 and TRBJ2-5; 8 bases are shared with TRBD2. Germline V gene lookup returns CDR1 SGHNT and CDR2 YENEEA. The J segment lost 2 bases and the V segment lost 3 bases, leaving 8 bases of the junction unmatched. The CDR3 is made up of 16 amino acids. CDR3 bases: TGTGCCAGCAGCTTCCGTCGGGCTAGCGGGCAAGAGACCCAGTACTTC. Translating it yields CASSFRRASGQETQYF.

This chain uses TRBV19 with TRBJ2-3; D unclear. The V gene lost 5 bases and the J gene lost 0 bases, with 9 bases spanning the gap. CDR3 length equals 14 residues. Germline CDR1 LNHDA, CDR2 SQIVND (reference sequence). CDR3: CASSYGRSTDTQYF. CDR3 bases: TGTGCCAGTAGTTATGGCCGCAGCACAGATACGCAGTATTTT.

The rearrangement uses TRBV6-1 and TRBJ1-1; D not resolved. There are 15 residues in the CDR3. V gave up 1 base and J gave up 5 bases, with 14 bases separating them. Germline V gene lookup returns CDR1 MNHNS and CDR2 SASEGT. CDR3: CASSEGVALGTEAFF. CDR3 nucleotide sequence: TGTGCCAGCAGTGAAGGGGTCGCCCTAGGAACTGAAGCTTTCTTT.

The chain couples TRBV28 to TRBJ1-5; 10 bases line up with TRBD1. CDR3 size: 16 residues. Germline loops: CDR1 MDHEN, CDR2 SYDVKM. V gave up 6 bases and J gave up 3 bases; unmatched junction bases: 8. The CDR3 DNA follows: TGTGCCAGCAGCCCCAATGGACAGGGGGACAATCAGCCCCAGCATTTT. This translates into CASSPNGQGDNQPQHF.

This clone turned up a few times. The CDR3, as DNA: TGTGCCAGCAGTTTTTCGGCAGGGTTCGGTTCCCTTAATCAGCCCCAGCATTTT. It specifies CASSFSAGFGSLNQPQHF. The genes are TRBV28 and TRBJ1-5, with D tentatively TRBD1 (5 bases). The V end was cut by 3 bases, the J end by 4 bases, with 22 bases between. The germline V gene has CDR1 MDHEN and CDR2 SYDVKM. CDR3 size: 18 residues.

The chain employs TRBV9 and TRBJ2-5; the D is unclear. This CDR3 comprises 16 residues. V shed 0 bases and J shed 5 bases, with 17 bases lying between them. CDR1 SGDLS and CDR2 YYNGEE come from the germline V gene. CDR3 region: CASSVGFRGNLETQYF. The CDR3 bases are TGTGCCAGCAGCGTAGGCTTCCGAGGAAACCTGGAGACCCAGTACTTC.

The chain is built from TRBV28 and TRBJ2-3, with 12 bases aligning to TRBD2. Trimming removed 4 bases from V and 5 bases from J; junction bases left unmatched: 7. This CDR3 has 16 residues. CDR1 and CDR2 (germline): MDHEN, SYDVKM. The CDR3 DNA reads TGTGCCAGCAGTTCTGGACTAGCGGGGCAGGGAGATACGCAGTATTTT. This codes for CASSSGLAGQGDTQYF.

The V gene is TRBV6-1, the J gene TRBJ2-5; 9 positions agree with TRBD2. TRBJ2-7 matches the DNA end more closely, so the J call is doubtful. CDR3 size: 15 residues. CDR1 and CDR2 (germline): MNHNS, SASEGT. The DNA for the CDR3 is TGTGCCAGCAGTTCTCCGGCTAGCGGGACATACGAGCAGTACTTC. Residues: CASSSPASGTYEQYF.

CDR3: CSVVLWLAGGRNEQFF. CDR3 coding DNA: TGCAGCGTTGTGTTGTGGCTAGCGGGTGGGAGGAATGAGCAGTTCTTC. V is TRBV29-1 and J is TRBJ2-1; TRBD2 agrees at 8 bases. Trimming removed 4 bases from V and 7 bases from J; junction bases left unmatched: 15. In germline, CDR1 is SQVTM, CDR2 ANQGSEA. This CDR3 spans 16 amino acids.

The chain uses TRBV7-8 and TRBJ2-1; 10 bases align to TRBD2. The V gene end was trimmed by 4 bases and the J gene end by 2 bases; junction bases not matched to a gene: 5. The CDR3 covers 16 residues. Germline CDR1 is SGHVS and CDR2 is FQNEAQ. This CDR3 is CASSSNLAGAYNEQFF. The DNA for the CDR3 is TGTGCCAGCAGCTCGAACCTAGCGGGAGCCTACAATGAGCAGTTCTTC.

V gene TRBV10-3 combines with J gene TRBJ1-1, with a possible D match to TRBD1 (6 bases). This CDR3 spans 14 amino acids. The germline V gene has CDR1 ENHRY and CDR2 SYGVKD. Trimming cost V 10 bases and J 0 bases, with 15 bases left between them. The CDR3 region has the DNA TGTGCCACGATTAAGGACAGTTTGAACACTGAAGCTTTCTTT. It yields the protein CATIKDSLNTEAFF.

The chain carries TRBV6-1 and TRBJ2-1, with D possibly TRBD2 on 5 matching bases. Trimming left V 8 bases short and J 4 bases short, with 15 bases between. The germline V gene encodes CDR1 MNHNS and CDR2 SASEGT. This CDR3 region has 14 residues. For the CDR3, the DNA is TGTGCCAGCGGGAGATTAGCCTTATACAATGAGCAGTTCTTC. Translation gives CASGRLALYNEQFF.